These 15 T cell receptor beta chains share one sample of origin, sequenced in a study of blood T cell repertoires in COVID-19. Generated by immunoSEQ multiplex PCR, the TCRdb table keeps only in-frame clones and is missing some. The table has under 200,000 clones, more than 70% seen once; the top ten hold about 3.6%. Sequenced input: PBMCs or T cells enriched from blood (not recorded which). All receptors come from a woman aged 45-65 years in a cohort exposed to, infected with or recovered from COVID-19 (not recorded which).

The chain recombines TRBV7-9 with TRBJ1-2, with 8 bases lining up with TRBD1. This CDR3 region has 12 residues. V gave up 5 bases and J gave up 10 bases; unmatched junction bases: 6. Germline V gives CDR1 SEHNR, CDR2 FQNEAQ (reference sequence). CDR3 sequence reads: CASSVGTGVYTF. CDR3 sequence (DNA): TGTGCCAGCAGCGTGGGGACAGGAGTCTACACCTTC.

The CDR3 coding sequence is TGTGCCAGTAGTCTCAGCGACTTGAACACTGAAGCTTTCTTT. The encoded protein is CASSLSDLNTEAFF. V and J are TRBV19 and TRBJ1-1, with unresolved D. Trimming cost V 5 bases and J 0 bases, with 10 bases left between them. The CDR3 consists of 14 residues. The germline gives CDR1 LNHDA, CDR2 SQIVND (reference sequence).

The rearrangement links TRBV6-5 to TRBJ1-5; D may be TRBD1 (5 bases). V gave up 8 bases and J gave up 4 bases, with 15 bases separating them. This CDR3 is built from 14 residues. In germline, CDR1 is MNHEY, CDR2 SVGAGI. CDR3 region: CASGPMGTNQPQHF. The CDR3 nucleotides are TGTGCCAGCGGGCCCATGGGGACTAATCAGCCCCAGCATTTT.

The V and J genes are TRBV28 and TRBJ1-5; 9 nucleotides align to TRBD1. CDR3 size: 14 residues. V was clipped by 6 bases and J by 3 bases; unmatched bases: 3. The germline V gene encodes CDR1 MDHEN and CDR2 SYDVKM. The chain's CDR3 is CASRRTGDNQPQHF. The CDR3 DNA reads as TGTGCCAGCAGGCGGACAGGGGACAATCAGCCCCAGCATTTT.

V gene TRBV19 combines with J gene TRBJ1-5; 11 bases agree with TRBD1. J was trimmed by 4 bases and V by 6 bases; bases with no gene match: 8. The V gene's germline CDR1 is LNHDA and CDR2 SQIVND (reference sequence). The CDR3 runs to 16 residues. CDR3 region: CASSYGQGARNQPQHF. The CDR3 DNA follows: TGTGCCAGTAGCTACGGACAGGGGGCTAGGAATCAGCCCCAGCATTTT.

This sequence joins TRBV3-1 (or the pseudogene TRBV3-2) and TRBJ1-3; no definite D call. There are 13 residues in the CDR3. In germline, CDR1 is LGHDT, CDR2 YNNKEL (reference sequence). V dropped 2 bases and J dropped 4 bases, with 6 bases sitting between them. CDR3 DNA: TGTGCCAGCAGCCAAAGTGCGGGAAACACCATATATTTT. Its translation: CASSQSAGNTIYF.

V and J are TRBV5-4 and TRBJ2-5; TRBD1 might be the D (5 bases). From germline, CDR1 is SGHNT and CDR2 YYREEE (reference sequence). The CDR3 is 15 residues long. The V gene lost 4 bases and the J gene lost 5 bases, with 18 bases spanning the gap. In nucleotides, the CDR3 is TGTGCCAGCAGCCCCTCGGCAGGGAAGGGTGAGACCCAGTACTTC. Protein product: CASSPSAGKGETQYF.

This sequence joins TRBV19 and TRBJ1-3; perhaps TRBD1 as D (6 bases). Germline values: CDR1 LNHDA, CDR2 SQIVND (reference sequence). Trimming cost V 4 bases and J 0 bases, with 13 bases left between them. The CDR3 covers 16 residues. CDR3 amino acids: CASSTGQRVSGNTIYF. CDR3 bases: TGTGCCAGTAGTACCGGACAGCGAGTCTCTGGAAACACCATATATTTT.

The sample holds one count of this clone. The V call is TRBV28, the J call TRBJ1-5; the match to TRBD1 covers 10 bases. Germline V gives CDR1 MDHEN, CDR2 SYDVKM. The CDR3 totals 20 residues. J lost 1 base, V lost 7 bases, and 19 bases had no gene match. The CDR3 DNA is TGTGCCAGCACTCAATACTCCGGGACAGGGGACCAAATAAGCAATCAGCCCCAGCATTTT. Translating gives CASTQYSGTGDQISNQPQHF.

V gene TRBV11-2 combines with J gene TRBJ1-3; D is ambiguous. Trimming took off 1 base at V and 0 bases at J, with 7 bases between the two ends. In germline, CDR1 is SGHAT, CDR2 FQNNGV. This CDR3 spans 15 amino acids. CDR3 protein: CASSLGRSSGNTIYF. CDR3 bases: TGTGCCAGCAGCTTAGGGAGGAGCTCTGGAAACACCATATATTTT.

This chain joins TRBV7-9 and TRBJ2-7, with D tentatively TRBD1 (6 bases). CDR3 length: 13 residues. From germline, CDR1 is SEHNR and CDR2 FQNEAQ (reference sequence). V lost 6 bases and J 5 bases, leaving 14 bases between the germline ends. The CDR3 nucleotides read TGTGCCAGCAGTACCCAAGGGGACAACGAGCAGTACTTC. This sequence encodes CASSTQGDNEQYF.

CDR3 protein: CASSQGLQGGYTF. CDR3 in DNA: TGCGCCAGCAGCCAAGGGTTGCAGGGGGGCTACACCTTC. The chain is built from TRBV4-3 and TRBJ1-2, with D perhaps matching TRBD1 (6 bases). The CDR3 covers 13 residues. CDR1 is LGHNA and CDR2 is YSLEER in the germline V gene. V was cut by 1 base and J by 8 bases, with 11 bases left in between.

The gene calls are TRBV3-1 (or the pseudogene TRBV3-2) and TRBJ2-3; 12 positions match TRBD2. CDR1 is LGHDT, CDR2 YNNKEL, per germline (reference sequence). V shed 0 bases, J shed 5 bases, and the junction held 3 bases outside the gene matches. This CDR3 comprises 16 residues. The CDR3 coding sequence is TGTGCCAGCAGCCAAGACCCGGGACTAGCGGGAGATACGCAGTATTTT. This gives the protein CASSQDPGLAGDTQYF.

This chain connects TRBV18 to TRBJ1-4, with D tentatively TRBD1 (5 bases). Trimming cost V 3 bases and J 13 bases, with 15 bases left between them. The CDR3 spans 13 residues. Germline-derived CDR1 and CDR2 are KGHSH and LQKENI. The CDR3 sequence is CASSPSLSGGLFF. The CDR3 DNA sequence: TGTGCCAGCTCACCTTCTTTATCGGGGGGACTGTTTTTT.

This chain connects TRBV19 to TRBJ1-5, with 8 bases identical to TRBD1. The CDR3 has 15 amino acids. J gave up 0 bases and V 6 bases, and 4 bases lay outside the gene matches. Germline CDR1 LNHDA, CDR2 SQIVND (reference sequence). The chain's CDR3 is CASRLTGGSNQPQHF. The CDR3 nucleotides are TGTGCCAGTAGACTTACAGGGGGTAGCAATCAGCCCCAGCATTTT.